This paragraph reports one T cell receptor (beta chain). Antigen unknown. The data were obtained in a study of T cell responses to AZD1222 COVID-19 vaccine. CDR3 length: 16 amino acids. Germline trimming cut 3 bases from V and 3 bases from J; bases unmatched to any gene: 8. Germline V gives CDR1 SGHDT, CDR2 YYEEEE. Notes on the study in general: Two AZD1222 doses significantly raised spike-specific TCR breadth and depth over controls. The study sampled repertoires only after the peak T cell response. Mapped onto spike, vaccine-associated CD4 TCRs spanned it and were dominant at 160-218 and 743-854.

Produced via immunoSEQ multiplex PCR; TCRdb's table is partial and in-frame only. Among some 99,000 clones, roughly 90% were seen once, and the ten largest hold approximately 16%. Specimen: peripheral blood, collected 28 days after the second AZD1222 dose. The receptor's source is an adult who received the AZD1222 COVID-19 vaccine. The chain links TRBV5-6 to TRBJ2-2; 7 bases line up with TRBD1. DNA of the CDR3: TGTGCCAGCAGCTGGGGACCAACAGGGGACACCGGGGAGCTGTTTTTT. Translated, it gives CASSWGPTGDTGELFF.